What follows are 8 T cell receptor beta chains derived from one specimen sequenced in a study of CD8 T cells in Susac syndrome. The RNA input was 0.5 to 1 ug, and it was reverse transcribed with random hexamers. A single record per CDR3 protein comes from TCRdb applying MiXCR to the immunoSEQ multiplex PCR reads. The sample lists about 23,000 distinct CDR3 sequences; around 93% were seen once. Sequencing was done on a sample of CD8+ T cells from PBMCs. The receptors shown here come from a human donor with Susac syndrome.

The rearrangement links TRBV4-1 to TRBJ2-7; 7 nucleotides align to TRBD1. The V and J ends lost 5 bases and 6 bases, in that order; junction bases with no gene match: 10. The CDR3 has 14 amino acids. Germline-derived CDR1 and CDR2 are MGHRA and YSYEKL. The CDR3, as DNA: TGCGCCAGCAGCTTTACCCGACAGGGTTCCGAGCAGTACTTC. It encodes CASSFTRQGSEQYF.

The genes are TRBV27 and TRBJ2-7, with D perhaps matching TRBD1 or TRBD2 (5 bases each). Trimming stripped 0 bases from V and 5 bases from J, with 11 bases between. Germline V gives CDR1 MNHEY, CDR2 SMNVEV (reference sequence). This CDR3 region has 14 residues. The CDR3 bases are TGTGCCAGCAGTTTATCGAGGGCAGGGAACGAGCAGTACTTC. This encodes CASSLSRAGNEQYF.

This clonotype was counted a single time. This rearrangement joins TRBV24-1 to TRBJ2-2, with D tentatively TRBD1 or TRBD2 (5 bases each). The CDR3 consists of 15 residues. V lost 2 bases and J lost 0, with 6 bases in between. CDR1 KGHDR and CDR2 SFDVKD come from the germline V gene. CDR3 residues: CATSDWDPNTGELFF. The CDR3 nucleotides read TGTGCCACCAGTGATTGGGACCCGAACACCGGGGAGCTGTTTTTT.

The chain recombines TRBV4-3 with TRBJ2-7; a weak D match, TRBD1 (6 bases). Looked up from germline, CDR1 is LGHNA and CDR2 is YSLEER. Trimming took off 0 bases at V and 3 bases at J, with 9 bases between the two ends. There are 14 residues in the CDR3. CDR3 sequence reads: CASSQEDRHYEQYF. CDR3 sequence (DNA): TGCGCCAGCAGCCAAGAAGACAGGCACTACGAGCAGTACTTC.

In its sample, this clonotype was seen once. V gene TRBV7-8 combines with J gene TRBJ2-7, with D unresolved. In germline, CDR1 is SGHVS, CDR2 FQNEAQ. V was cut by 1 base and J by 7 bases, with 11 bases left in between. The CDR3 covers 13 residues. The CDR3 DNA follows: TGTGCCAGCAGCTTAGTGGTGGGTTCTGAGCAGTACTTC. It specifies CASSLVVGSEQYF.

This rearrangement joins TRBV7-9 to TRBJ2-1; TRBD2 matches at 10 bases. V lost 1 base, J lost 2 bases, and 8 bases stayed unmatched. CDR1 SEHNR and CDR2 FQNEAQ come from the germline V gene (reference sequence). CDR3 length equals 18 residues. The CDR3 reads CASSLGPGLAEAYNEQFF. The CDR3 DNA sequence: TGTGCCAGCAGCTTAGGCCCCGGACTAGCGGAGGCCTACAATGAGCAGTTCTTC.

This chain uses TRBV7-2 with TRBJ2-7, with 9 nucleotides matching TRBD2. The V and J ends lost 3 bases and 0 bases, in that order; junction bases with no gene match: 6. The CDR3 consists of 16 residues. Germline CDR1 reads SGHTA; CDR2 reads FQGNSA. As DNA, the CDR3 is TGTGCCAGCAGCTTTAGCGGGGGACTCACCTCCTACGAGCAGTACTTC. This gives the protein CASSFSGGLTSYEQYF.

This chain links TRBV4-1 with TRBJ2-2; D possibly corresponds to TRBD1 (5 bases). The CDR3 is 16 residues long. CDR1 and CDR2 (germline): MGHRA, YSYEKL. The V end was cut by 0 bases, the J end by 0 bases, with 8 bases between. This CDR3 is CASSQDPTANTGELFF. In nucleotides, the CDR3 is TGCGCCAGCAGCCAAGATCCGACAGCGAACACCGGGGAGCTGTTTTTT.